Shown below are 23 T cell receptor beta chains from a single sample sequenced in a study of blood T cell repertoires in COVID-19. Some clones are missing from TCRdb's copy, which holds only in-frame ones; the method was immunoSEQ multiplex PCR. Here the sample spans some 90,000 clones, around nine tenths being singletons. Sequenced sample: peripheral blood. All receptors derive from a woman aged 45-65 years in a cohort sampled during active COVID-19.

This chain joins TRBV3-1 (or the pseudogene TRBV3-2) and TRBJ2-3, with 9 bases matching TRBD1. Germline trimming cut 4 bases from V and 4 bases from J; bases unmatched to any gene: 3. The V gene's germline CDR1 is LGHDT and CDR2 YNNKEL (reference sequence). CDR3 length equals 14 residues. Here the CDR3 DNA reads TGTGCCAGCAGCCCGGGACAGGGAGCAGATACGCAGTATTTT. Encoded protein: CASSPGQGADTQYF.

This clone has a single count. The chain joins TRBV5-3 to TRBJ1-2, with 7 positions matching TRBD1. TRBV5-3 is reported as an ORF; its role is uncertain. V trimming: 4 bases; J trimming: 7 bases; junction bases outside the gene matches: 13. This CDR3 has 15 residues. The CDR3 coding sequence is TGTGCCAGAAGCCTATGTCCGGGACAGTGGTGTGGCTACACCTTC. This gives the protein CARSLCPGQWCGYTF.

The rearrangement uses TRBV7-2 and TRBJ2-1, with a tentative D call TRBD1 (7 bases). V dropped 0 bases and J dropped 5 bases, with 29 bases sitting between them. The CDR3 covers 21 residues. CDR1 and CDR2 from the germline V gene are SGHTA and FQGNSA. CDR3 nucleotides: TGTGCCAGCAGCTTAGCGCTGCCCAGGGGGGCACGGGACTGGAGGAACAATGAGCAGTTCTTC. Translating it yields CASSLALPRGARDWRNNEQFF.

This chain links TRBV3-1 (or the pseudogene TRBV3-2) with TRBJ2-5, with TRBD2 matching 12 bases. The V gene end was trimmed by 3 bases and the J gene end by 1 base; junction bases not matched to a gene: 6. This CDR3 contains 17 residues. CDR1 LGHDT and CDR2 YNNKEL come from the germline V gene (reference sequence). As DNA, the CDR3 is TGTGCCAGCAGCCACCGACTAGCGGGGGACCTCCAAGAGACCCAGTACTTC. It encodes CASSHRLAGDLQETQYF.

V usage is TRBV6-5 and J usage is TRBJ1-3; D gene uncertain. Deletions cut 6 bases from V and 6 bases from J, with 6 bases between. There are 11 residues in the CDR3. Germline lookup yields CDR1 MNHEY and CDR2 SVGAGI. CDR3 in amino acids: CASRAANTIYF. The CDR3 coding sequence is TGTGCCAGCAGGGCCGCAAACACCATATATTTT.

This chain uses TRBV13 with TRBJ2-7, with TRBD2 identical over 12 bases. The germline V gene encodes CDR1 PRHDT and CDR2 FYEKMQ (reference sequence). The CDR3 consists of 20 residues. With 1 base clipped from V and 0 bases from J, the junction kept 13 bases outside the gene matches. As DNA, the CDR3 is TGTGCCAGCAGCTTAGATTTTAGGACTAGCGGGGCGGACAGCTCCTACGAGCAGTACTTC. Protein sequence: CASSLDFRTSGADSSYEQYF.

The chain couples TRBV28 to TRBJ1-5, with 10 nucleotides matching TRBD1. The CDR3 length is 16 residues. Germline CDR1 and CDR2: MDHEN and SYDVKM. With V trimmed by 5 bases and J by 2 bases, 6 bases remained unmatched. The CDR3 protein is CASSTGQGIRNQPQHF. CDR3 bases: TGTGCCAGCAGTACGGGACAGGGGATTCGCAATCAGCCCCAGCATTTT.

This clone was seen once. V usage is TRBV4-1 and J usage is TRBJ2-1, with D tentatively TRBD1 (6 bases). The V end lost 8 bases, the J end lost 6 bases, and 20 bases lay between the germline ends. The CDR3 runs 15 residues. Germline CDR1 MGHRA, CDR2 YSYEKL. The CDR3, as DNA: TGCGCCAGCGGGTACACAGGGAAATTGTTCAATGAGCAGTTCTTC. Its translation is CASGYTGKLFNEQFF.

The chain carries TRBV7-6 and TRBJ1-5; 9 bases line up with TRBD1. V shed 4 bases, J shed 5 bases, and the junction held 6 bases outside the gene matches. The CDR3 has 15 residues. The V gene's germline CDR1 is SGHVS and CDR2 FNYEAQ. The CDR3 sequence is CASSSGQGGDQPQHF. DNA of the CDR3: TGTGCCAGCAGCTCGGGACAGGGAGGCGATCAGCCCCAGCATTTT.

This chain joins TRBV24-1 and TRBJ2-6, with a weak D call TRBD1 (5 bases). Germline assignment: CDR1 KGHDR and CDR2 SFDVKD. The CDR3 contains 17 residues. Trimming removed 9 bases from V and 1 base from J, with 18 bases in between. The CDR3, as DNA: TGTGCCACCCTATCTTCGAGTTACAGGTCTGGGGCCAACGTCCTGACTTTC. Protein: CATLSSSYRSGANVLTF.

The V call is TRBV18, the J call TRBJ2-3; D unclear. This CDR3 has 12 residues. Looked up from germline, CDR1 is KGHSH and CDR2 is LQKENI. V gave up 0 bases and J gave up 9 bases, with 7 bases separating them. This chain's CDR3 is CASSPPLGTQYF. CDR3 coding DNA: TGTGCCAGCTCACCACCGTTGGGCACGCAGTATTTT.

The chain carries TRBV12-3 or TRBV12-4 and TRBJ2-1; 10 bases line up with TRBD2. The junction had 4 bases not matched to a gene; V was cut back by 1 base and J by 16 bases. The CDR3 contains 12 residues. CDR3: CASSLDGTSAFF. CDR3 coding DNA: TGTGCCAGCAGTTTAGACGGGACTAGCGCCTTCTTC.

The chain employs TRBV3-1 (or the pseudogene TRBV3-2) and TRBJ2-5; 8 bases fit TRBD1. Germline V gene data show CDR1 as LGHDT and CDR2 as YNNKEL (reference sequence). Trimming removed 3 bases from V and 5 bases from J; junction bases left unmatched: 11. This CDR3 has 16 amino acids. CDR3 sequence reads: CASSHQRTGRPETQYF. The DNA for the CDR3 is TGTGCCAGCAGCCATCAAAGGACAGGGCGCCCGGAGACCCAGTACTTC.

This clone occurred once. The chain is built from TRBV24-1 and TRBJ2-1; 14 bases fit TRBD2. The junction had 7 bases not matched to a gene; V was cut back by 3 bases and J by 7 bases. CDR1 is KGHDR and CDR2 is SFDVKD in the germline V gene. The CDR3 totals 17 residues. The CDR3 DNA is TGTGCCACCAGTGATCCCGGACTAGCGGGAGGTAGGAATGAGCAGTTCTTC. Its translation: CATSDPGLAGGRNEQFF.

This sequence joins TRBV6-6 and TRBJ1-1; the D gene is possibly TRBD1 (6 bases). The V gene's germline CDR1 is MNHNY and CDR2 SVGAGI (reference sequence). Trimming removed 2 bases at V and 2 bases at J, with 9 bases between. The length of the CDR3 is 14 residues. As DNA, the CDR3 is TGTGCCAGCAGTTACCAACAGGGTAACACTGAAGCTTTCTTT. Protein: CASSYQQGNTEAFF.

The genes are TRBV7-2 and TRBJ1-1, with D tentatively TRBD1 (5 bases). V lost 3 bases to trimming and J lost 12 bases, with 17 bases between them. Looked up from germline, CDR1 is SGHTA and CDR2 is FQGNSA. The CDR3 is 13 residues long. The CDR3 DNA reads TGTGCCAGCAGCTTCCAGGGATGGGGGGTATCTTTCTTT. This codes for CASSFQGWGVSFF.

This chain joins TRBV28 and TRBJ2-7; the D gene is possibly TRBD2 (6 bases). This CDR3 region has 14 residues. Germline CDR1 MDHEN, CDR2 SYDVKM. Trimming took 8 bases from V and 2 from J, leaving 16 bases between them. CDR3 sequence: CASGGISPTYEQYF. In nucleotides, the CDR3 is TGTGCCAGCGGAGGGATCTCACCTACCTACGAGCAGTACTTC.

This clone was observed a single time. V usage is TRBV7-2 and J usage is TRBJ1-2; tentative D call: TRBD1 (6 bases). Germline loops: CDR1 SGHTA, CDR2 FQGNSA. V lost 5 bases and J lost 8, with 21 bases in between. CDR3 length equals 15 residues. CDR3 sequence: CASSELVGSTGGYTF. The CDR3 region has the DNA TGTGCCAGCAGCGAACTAGTAGGTTCGACAGGAGGCTACACCTTC.

This clone occurred once. The chain uses TRBV15 and TRBJ2-1, with 7 bases lining up with TRBD1. CDR1 is LNHNV and CDR2 is YYDKDF in the germline V gene (reference sequence). The V segment lost 0 bases and the J segment 7 bases; nucleotides outside the gene matches: 12. CDR3 size: 17 residues. Here the CDR3 reads CATSRDFRGSSGNEQFF. For the CDR3, the DNA is TGTGCCACCAGCAGAGATTTCAGGGGGTCGTCTGGGAATGAGCAGTTCTTC.

This clone was seen just once. V and J are TRBV6-6 and TRBJ1-1; no clear D gene. CDR1 is MNHNY, CDR2 SVGAGI, per germline (reference sequence). V was cut by 3 bases and J by 7 bases, with 12 bases left in between. This CDR3 is built from 13 residues. The CDR3 here is CASSYDQEGEAFF. In DNA, the CDR3 is TGTGCCAGCAGTTATGACCAGGAAGGTGAAGCTTTCTTT.

This clone was detected only a few times. The chain recombines TRBV21-1 with TRBJ1-6; the D segment call TRBD1 is taken from the table without a DNA check. TRBV21-1 is described as a pseudogene. This CDR3 is built from 17 residues. The CDR3 nucleotides are TGTGCCAGCAGCAAAGCGTTAAGTGACAGGGGGAATTCACCCCTCCACTTT. Encoded protein: CASSKALSDRGNSPLHF.

The V gene is TRBV30, the J gene TRBJ2-7; D is perhaps TRBD1 or TRBD2 (5 bases each). This CDR3 has 12 residues. V was clipped by 5 bases and J by 6 bases, with 14 bases between them. Germline CDR1 and CDR2: GTSNPN and SVGIG (reference sequence). The CDR3, as DNA: TGTGCCTGGGGGACCGAGTCGGGCGAGCAGTACTTC. Encoded protein: CAWGTESGEQYF.

The chain recombines TRBV6-1 with TRBJ1-2; TRBD1 agrees at 7 bases. With V trimmed by 3 bases and J by 2 bases, 0 bases remained unmatched. There are 13 residues in the CDR3. Germline lookup yields CDR1 MNHNS and CDR2 SASEGT. Here the CDR3 DNA reads TGTGCCAGCAGTGAGACAGGGAACTATGGCTACACCTTC. Amino acids: CASSETGNYGYTF.